This note documents a single TCR beta chain sequence. The antigen this receptor binds is unknown. There are no base qualities to consult, and no much larger clone falls within one base. Clipping removes 5 bases from V and 2 bases from J, with 16 as the unmatched junction base count. Sequences SGHAT (CDR1) and FQNNGV (CDR2) are obtained from the germline V gene. The CDR3 spans 19 residues, from the cysteine through the phenylalanine. The CDR3 DNA has 57 bases and is translated from base 1. The sample comes from a study of T cells in Graves' hyperthyroidism and ophthalmopathy (dated by TCRdb to the late 2010s). With regard to the full study: A discovery cohort of about 96 patients, approximately 45 with Graves' ophthalmopathy and more than 55 with stable Graves' hyperthyroidism, was used to find distinguishing TCR V-J signatures. An independent validation cohort of around 20 hyperthyroidism patients and about 15 patients who later progressed to ophthalmopathy tested prospective prediction of ophthalmopathy. The 90 or so discovery patients were randomly split 7:3 into training and test sets. In more than five Graves' hyperthyroidism patients, the study also compared T-cell repertoires from thyroid tissue with T-cell repertoires from blood. After sampling, hyperthyroidism patients received methimazole starting at 30 mg daily, and ophthalmopathy patients received high-dose intravenous methylprednisolone. The paper reports TCR Vbeta CDR3 sequencing of some 140 peripheral blood samples: some 44 ophthalmopathy, approximately 74 hyperthyroidism and 17 progressor patients.

General conclusions and limits of the study: In validation, progression to ophthalmopathy was predicted by the model with nearly 71% sensitivity and under 85% specificity, a median of around 5.9 months before onset. No statistical method was used to fix the sample size in advance, and group allocation was not hidden from the investigators. Most expanded thyroid clonotypes (frequency above 0.001) were also detected in blood, suggesting blood repertoires may reflect thyroid immune responses. Ophthalmopathy was separated from stable hyperthyroidism by a 13 V-J signature model, with over 85% sensitivity and 81% to 82% specificity obtained in cross-validation and 80%/75% obtained in testing.

The TCR beta CDR3 regions were amplified from RNA transcripts. The first round of RT-PCR for the TCR CDR3 was performed with the HTBI primer set and the Qiagen OneStep RT-PCR kit. A second multiplex PCR round built the libraries, followed by size selection and purification. Libraries were sequenced paired-end with 100 bp reads on an Illumina HiSeq2000. The original pipeline was this. SOAPnuke was used to process the raw data, throwing out any read that contained adapters or uncalled bases, had a mean Phred below 15, or lacked an exact constant-primer or identifier match. High-quality paired reads were merged with COPE v1.2.5, and unique nucleotide sequences were defined as clonotypes. MiTCR v1.1 was used to align the clonotypes against IMGT TRBV, TRBD and TRBJ reference segments. Analysis was restricted to V-J combinations with a frequency above 0.0001, which covered about 99% of repertoires. The TCS score was defined as the ratio of F50 (clonal expansion) to E x V (chaos), calculated using BLOSUM62-based TCRdist between CDR3 peptides within each V-J. Welch's t-statistics and random forest reduced 450 to 600 V-J features to 13, which were used in a naive Bayes classifier (R e1071). The similarity between thyroid and blood repertoires was quantified using the Morisita-Horn index. The public reads were quality trimmed at Q25 with fastp and then assembled into clones with MiXCR by TCRdb, keeping productive beta chains. Rows merge per CDR3 protein into single entries with the most common DNA and genes. The V and J calls shown here were made by TCRdb, not taken from the authors' results. The sample includes roughly 500,000 distinct CDR3 sequences, with 40% to 55% observed a single time. 35% to 50% of the sample goes to the ten largest clones.

Patients with uncontrolled infections, other autoimmune diseases, pregnancy or lactation were excluded. Diagnoses were established on the basis of clinical symptoms, serum thyroxine and TRAb, thyroid ultrasound, and orbital computed tomography. Total RNA was extracted with Trizol reagent, and quality was checked on an Agilent 2100 Bioanalyzer. The sequenced sample was peripheral blood or thyroid tissue (not recorded which). The chain is made from TRBV11-2 and TRBJ2-2; 8 middle bases align to TRBD1. The sequence was obtained from an adult woman with Graves' disease, either hyperthyroidism or ophthalmopathy (not recorded which). In nucleotide form, the sequence is TGTGCCAGCAGCCCCAACCAGCGGACAGGGCTCACCAACACCGGGGAGCTGTTTTTT. It translates as CASSPNQRTGLTNTGELFF.